Below, 20 T cell receptor beta chains from the same sample are listed, as sequenced in a study of cytomegalovirus exposure and HLA in healthy donors. The study ran its PCR with 60 Vbeta and 13 Jbeta primers. Assay used: immunoSEQ multiplex PCR; TCRdb lists only in-frame clones, some missing. The data show 80,000 to 95,000 clones, over 65% seen once. The sequenced sample was PBMCs. All receptors derive from a woman aged 18-29 years in good health and CMV-seropositive.

This sequence joins TRBV6-1 and TRBJ2-1; TRBD1 matches 12 bases. Germline CDR1 is MNHNS and CDR2 is SASEGT. With V trimmed by 10 bases and J by 8 bases, 12 bases remained unmatched. The CDR3 spans 15 residues. CDR3 bases: TGTGCCACCTTGCCCCGGGACAGGGGGCGGTATGAGCAGTTCTTC. Its translation is CATLPRDRGRYEQFF.

This clone was observed a few times. The chain couples TRBV15 to TRBJ1-5; D is uncertain. The CDR3 length is 16 residues. V shed 6 bases and J shed 0 bases, with 15 bases lying between them. CDR1 LNHNV and CDR2 YYDKDF come from the germline V gene (reference sequence). This CDR3 reads CATSPPEGYSNQPQHF. For the CDR3, the DNA is TGTGCCACCAGTCCGCCCGAGGGCTATAGCAATCAGCCCCAGCATTTT.

V gene TRBV29-1 combines with J gene TRBJ1-2; tentative D call: TRBD1 (6 bases). Looked up from germline, CDR1 is SQVTM and CDR2 is ANQGSEA. V lost 3 bases to trimming and J lost 7 bases, with 12 bases between them. The CDR3 sequence is 12 residues long. The CDR3 nucleotides read TGCAGCGTTGACAGGGGAAGAGGTGGCTACACCTTC. It codes for CSVDRGRGGYTF.

The table lists this clone with a count of one. This chain links TRBV11-3 with TRBJ2-1; 9 bases map to TRBD2. This CDR3 has 14 amino acids. Germline lookup yields CDR1 SGHNT and CDR2 YENEEA. V was clipped by 5 bases and J by 4 bases; unmatched bases: 3. The CDR3 sequence: CASSSTSGYNEQFF. CDR3 nucleotide sequence: TGTGCCAGCAGCAGTACTAGCGGGTACAATGAGCAGTTCTTC.

This sequence joins TRBV5-1 and TRBJ2-1, with D perhaps matching TRBD2 (5 bases). The CDR3 spans 14 residues. Trimming pared 0 bases from V and 10 bases from J, leaving 14 bases between. From germline, CDR1 is SGHRS and CDR2 YFSETQ. CDR3 amino acids: CASSLDGSEWEQFF. The CDR3 DNA reads TGCGCCAGCAGCTTGGATGGTAGCGAGTGGGAGCAGTTCTTC.

As DNA, the CDR3 is TGTGCCAGCAGACCATTGGGGGGGGGCCATGGGGGAAATGAGCAGTTCTTC. Its translation: CASRPLGGGHGGNEQFF. The gene calls are TRBV28 and TRBJ2-1; TRBD2 might be the D (7 bases). Germline V gene data show CDR1 as MDHEN and CDR2 as SYDVKM. Trimming removed 6 bases at V and 7 bases at J, with 25 bases between. The CDR3 length is 17 residues.

The chain joins TRBV6-6 to TRBJ2-7; D uncertain. From germline, CDR1 is MNHNY and CDR2 SVGAGI (reference sequence). V was cut by 6 bases and J by 4 bases, with 16 bases left in between. This CDR3 spans 14 amino acids. CDR3 in amino acids: CASSSTTTMYEQYF. CDR3 nucleotides: TGTGCCAGCAGCTCGACGACAACCATGTACGAGCAGTACTTC.

The chain is built from TRBV19 and TRBJ1-6, with D perhaps matching TRBD1 (5 bases). Germline values: CDR1 LNHDA, CDR2 SQIVND (reference sequence). The V and J ends lost 3 bases and 9 bases respectively, with 15 bases between them. The CDR3 totals 15 residues. The CDR3 sequence: CASSITGTTLSPLHF. The CDR3 region has the DNA TGTGCCAGTAGTATTACCGGGACTACACTTTCACCCCTCCACTTT. The complete variable domain, with remaining parts taken from reference TRBV19 and TRBJ1-6, reads DGGITQSPKYLFRKEGQNVTLSCEQNLNHDAMYWYRQDPGQGLRLIYYSQIVNDFQKGDIAEGYSVSREKKESFPLTVTSAQKNPTAFYLCASSITGTTLSPLHFGNGTRLTVT.

This chain joins TRBV11-3 and TRBJ2-7, with TRBD1 as a possible D gene (6 bases). With 8 bases removed from V and 6 bases from J, the gap between germline ends came to 14 bases. The CDR3 totals 12 residues. CDR1 and CDR2 from the germline V gene are SGHNT and YENEEA. As DNA, the CDR3 is TGTGCCAGCGCCCAGGGGAATATCGAGCAGTACTTC. Its translation: CASAQGNIEQYF.

The chain has TRBV7-6 and TRBJ1-1, with 11 bases identical to TRBD1. Germline V gene lookup returns CDR1 SGHVS and CDR2 FNYEAQ. CDR3 length equals 17 residues. The V and J ends lost 2 bases and 1 base, in that order; junction bases with no gene match: 6. CDR3 residues: CASSLRTGGFGNTEAFF. CDR3 DNA: TGTGCCAGCAGCTTACGGACAGGGGGCTTTGGGAACACTGAAGCTTTCTTT.

The rearrangement links TRBV5-1 to TRBJ2-7; D gene ambiguous. The CDR3 has 16 residues. Germline V gene lookup returns CDR1 SGHRS and CDR2 YFSETQ. Deletions cut 0 bases from V and 0 bases from J, with 13 bases between. The CDR3 region has the DNA TGCGCCAGCAGCTTGGATGGCAGCGACCTCTCCTACGAGCAGTACTTC. Translation gives CASSLDGSDLSYEQYF.

The CDR3 coding sequence is TGTGCCTGGAATCCCGGGACAGGGAACACTGAAGCTTTCTTT. Protein sequence: CAWNPGTGNTEAFF. The chain employs TRBV30 and TRBJ1-1; 8 nucleotides match TRBD1. The length of the CDR3 is 14 residues. Germline lookup yields CDR1 GTSNPN and CDR2 SVGIG (reference sequence). J gave up 1 base and V 4 bases, and 5 bases lay outside the gene matches.

The table lists this clone with a few counts. The V and J genes are TRBV9 and TRBJ2-7; tentative D call: TRBD1 (5 bases). V was pared by 0 bases and J by 2 bases, with 12 bases between. Germline V gene lookup returns CDR1 SGDLS and CDR2 YYNGEE. The CDR3 has 15 residues. The CDR3 DNA follows: TGTGCCAGCAGCGTAGCCGCCGGACAAACCTACGAGCAGTACTTC. This gives the protein CASSVAAGQTYEQYF.

V and J are TRBV4-2 and TRBJ2-7, with 7 bases that match TRBD1. The CDR3 contains 16 residues. Germline assignment: CDR1 LGHNA and CDR2 YNFKEQ. J gave up 1 base and V 0 bases, and 6 bases lay outside the gene matches. CDR3 DNA: TGTGCCAGCAGCCAAGAGTGGGCAGGGGGTTCCTACGAGCAGTACTTC. Protein product: CASSQEWAGGSYEQYF.

The chain joins TRBV28 to TRBJ1-4, with D tentatively TRBD1 (5 bases). The V and J ends lost 7 bases and 7 bases respectively, with 16 bases between them. The germline V gene has CDR1 MDHEN and CDR2 SYDVKM. The length of the CDR3 is 14 residues. CDR3 coding DNA: TGTGCCAGCACATATTCAGGGTCGGCTGAAAAACTGTTTTTT. Translated: CASTYSGSAEKLFF. The full variable domain, with the rest looked up from reference TRBV28 and TRBJ1-4, is DVKVTQSSRYLVKRTGEKVFLECVQDMDHENMFWYRQDPGLGLRLIYFSYDVKMKEKGDIPEGYSVSREKKERFSLILESASTNQTSMYLCASTYSGSAEKLFFGSGTQLSVL.

The gene calls are TRBV7-2 and TRBJ2-7; D possibly corresponds to TRBD1 (5 bases). V lost 1 base to trimming and J lost 4 bases, with 14 bases between them. The CDR3 loop spans 15 amino acids. Germline-derived CDR1 and CDR2 are SGHTA and FQGNSA. The CDR3 DNA sequence: TGTGCCAGCAGCTTAGGTCCAGGGAAGTCGTACGAGCAGTACTTC. Translated, it gives CASSLGPGKSYEQYF.

The chain joins TRBV6-5 to TRBJ2-3; 10 nucleotides agree with TRBD2. The CDR3 totals 15 residues. Germline values: CDR1 MNHEY, CDR2 SVGAGI. Trimming removed 8 bases from V and 6 bases from J; junction bases left unmatched: 11. In nucleotides, the CDR3 is TGTGCCAGCTCAGCGGGGGGGCCTACCGGGGATACGCAGTATTTT. Residues: CASSAGGPTGDTQYF.

In its sample, this clone was seen a few times. The chain links TRBV11-2 to TRBJ2-2; 11 nucleotides line up with TRBD1. This CDR3 is built from 16 residues. Losses at the gene ends were 6 bases for V and 4 bases for J; bases not matched to a gene: 7. CDR1 and CDR2 (germline): SGHAT, FQNNGV. The DNA of the CDR3 is TGTGCCAGCAGGCGAGGTGGGACAGGGGGCACCGGGGAGCTGTTTTTT. It encodes CASRRGGTGGTGELFF. The full variable domain, its missing parts supplied by reference TRBV11-2 and TRBJ2-2, is EAGVAQSPRYKIIEKRQSVAFWCNPISGHATLYWYQQILGQGPKLLIQFQNNGVVDDSQLPKDRFSAERLKGVDSTLKIQPAKLEDSAVYLCASRRGGTGGTGELFFGEGSRLTVL.

The chain has TRBV4-2 and TRBJ2-2, with a weak D call TRBD2 (5 bases). Trimming took off 2 bases at V and 3 bases at J, with 13 bases between the two ends. The CDR3 consists of 16 residues. Per the germline V gene, CDR1 is LGHNA and CDR2 is YNFKEQ. CDR3: CASSQSGGGDTGELFF. For the CDR3, the DNA is TGTGCCAGCAGCCAAAGTGGTGGAGGTGACACCGGGGAGCTGTTTTTT.

The table lists this clone with a count of one. This rearrangement joins TRBV7-2 to TRBJ2-7; a possible D gene is TRBD1 (6 bases). The germline V gene encodes CDR1 SGHTA and CDR2 FQGNSA. The CDR3 covers 13 residues. The V and J ends lost 4 bases and 4 bases respectively, with 11 bases between them. CDR3 protein: CASSWGLVYEQYF. The DNA for the CDR3 is TGTGCCAGCAGCTGGGGGCTGGTGTACGAGCAGTACTTC. The full variable domain, rest sourced from reference TRBV7-2 and TRBJ2-7, is GAGVSQSPSNKVTEKGKDVELRCDPISGHTALYWYRQSLGQGLEFLIYFQGNSAPDKSGLPSDRFSAERTGGSVSTLTIQRTQQEDSAVYLCASSWGLVYEQYFGPGTRLTVT.